What follows are 17 T cell receptor beta chains derived from one specimen sequenced in a study of T cell repertoires in cytomegalovirus infection. TCRdb itself ran the reads through MiXCR, one entry per CDR3 protein. The sample lists under 95,000 distinct CDR3 sequences; approximately 43% were seen once. No antigen has been identified for these receptors. The source was CD8+ T cells from cultured PBMCs, collected from culture after CMV antigen stimulation. The receptors here all came from a human donor in good health (CMV status not recorded). Some clones in this sample may be carry-over from other donors' samples.

This clonotype was counted at least ten times. This chain uses TRBV7-6 with TRBJ2-1; 10 bases are a match to TRBD2. V gave up 5 bases and J gave up 1 base; unmatched junction bases: 14. CDR3 size: 19 residues. Germline CDR1 is SGHVS and CDR2 is FNYEAQ. CDR3 DNA: TGTGCCAGCAGCGCCCCGAAGGCTAGCGGGAGAGCGTCCTACAATGAGCAGTTCTTC. This translates into CASSAPKASGRASYNEQFF.

This clonotype was counted between two and nine times. V and J are TRBV10-3 and TRBJ2-2; possible D gene TRBD2, 6 bases. CDR1 and CDR2 (germline): ENHRY, SYGVKD. The CDR3 extends over 16 amino acids. The germline V and J ends were trimmed by 3 bases and 0 bases, with 11 bases remaining between them. The CDR3 spells CAISEWGVTNTGELFF. CDR3 DNA sequence: TGTGCCATCAGTGAATGGGGGGTTACGAACACCGGGGAGCTGTTTTTT.

This clonotype was detected a few times. This rearrangement joins TRBV27 to TRBJ1-2; 8 positions match TRBD1. Germline trimming cut 6 bases from V and 4 bases from J; bases unmatched to any gene: 16. CDR3 length: 17 residues. The germline V gene has CDR1 MNHEY and CDR2 SMNVEV (reference sequence). CDR3 loop: CASRTDRVGAITYGYTF. Written as DNA, the CDR3 is TGTGCCAGCAGAACGGACAGGGTGGGGGCGATTACCTATGGCTACACCTTC.

CDR3 in amino acids: CASSWGTTYEQYF. CDR3 coding DNA: TGTGCCAGCAGTTGGGGGACTACCTACGAGCAGTACTTC. This chain uses TRBV12-3 or TRBV12-4 with TRBJ2-7; TRBD2 matches at 7 bases. V was clipped by 4 bases and J by 2 bases; unmatched bases: 2. The CDR3 runs to 13 residues.

The chain links TRBV12-3 or TRBV12-4 to TRBJ2-1, with D perhaps matching TRBD1 (5 bases). The CDR3 has 15 amino acids. With 3 bases removed from V and 5 bases from J, the gap between germline ends came to 14 bases. Here the CDR3 reads CASSLGLRLDNEQFF. The CDR3 DNA sequence: TGTGCCAGCAGTTTGGGGCTCCGGCTCGACAATGAGCAGTTCTTC.

This clonotype has at least ten counts. V is TRBV6-4 and J is TRBJ1-2; weak D call: TRBD1 (5 bases). V lost 6 bases and J lost 4, with 18 bases in between. Germline CDR1 is MRHNA and CDR2 is SNTAGT. The CDR3 consists of 15 residues. The CDR3 loop reads CASRRNADSSYGYTF. The CDR3, as DNA: TGTGCCAGCAGACGAAACGCTGACAGTTCCTATGGCTACACCTTC.

This sequence joins TRBV28 and TRBJ1-3; 7 bases agree with TRBD1. Losses at the gene ends were 5 bases for V and 0 bases for J; bases not matched to a gene: 10. CDR3 length: 17 residues. Germline V gene data show CDR1 as MDHEN and CDR2 as SYDVKM. This chain's CDR3 is CASSLGGRGNSGNTIYF. The CDR3 bases are TGTGCCAGCAGTCTAGGGGGCCGAGGAAACTCTGGAAACACCATATATTTT. The entire variable domain, with the rest obtained from reference TRBV28 and TRBJ1-3, is as follows: DVKVTQSSRYLVKRTGEKVFLECVQDMDHENMFWYRQDPGLGLRLIYFSYDVKMKEKGDIPEGYSVSREKKERFSLILESASTNQTSMYLCASSLGGRGNSGNTIYFGEGSWLTVV.

This clonotype was detected a few times. This chain uses TRBV4-2 with TRBJ2-5; possibly TRBD2 for D (6 bases). The CDR3 spans 16 residues. Germline CDR1 is LGHNA and CDR2 is YNFKEQ. The ends were cut back, 0 bases at V and 14 bases at J, with 25 bases in the middle. CDR3 DNA sequence: TGTGCCAGCAGCCAAGATTTGGGCGGGGTAGGAGCAAGATTTTACTTC. This sequence encodes CASSQDLGGVGARFYF.

The V gene is TRBV20-1, the J gene TRBJ2-7; 8 nucleotides agree with TRBD2. Trimming cost V 5 bases and J 3 bases; bases outside gene matches: 9. CDR1 DFQATT and CDR2 SNEGSKA come from the germline V gene (reference sequence). The CDR3 is 14 amino acids. The CDR3 reads CSAQLTSGFYEQYF. The CDR3 region has the DNA TGCAGTGCTCAACTCACTAGCGGCTTCTACGAGCAGTACTTC.

V gene TRBV7-2 combines with J gene TRBJ2-7; 14 bases align to TRBD2. The trim removed 3 bases at V and 3 bases at J, leaving 1 base unmatched. CDR1 SGHTA and CDR2 FQGNSA come from the germline V gene. The CDR3 is made up of 15 amino acids. The CDR3 here is CASSFGLAGGYEQYF. In DNA form, the CDR3 reads TGTGCCAGCAGCTTCGGACTAGCGGGGGGCTACGAGCAGTACTTC.

The chain couples TRBV7-6 to TRBJ1-4, with unresolved D. Germline-derived CDR1 and CDR2 are SGHVS and FNYEAQ. The CDR3 spans 14 residues. Trimming took off 3 bases at V and 8 bases at J, with 13 bases between the two ends. Here the CDR3 DNA reads TGTGCCAGCAGCTTTTTGTCCCCGGGGGAAAAACTGTTTTTT. This gives the protein CASSFLSPGEKLFF.

This chain uses TRBV24-1 with TRBJ2-1; 10 bases fit TRBD1. This CDR3 contains 16 residues. Germline V gene data show CDR1 as KGHDR and CDR2 as SFDVKD. V lost 4 bases to trimming and J lost 3 bases; unmatched junction nucleotides: 5. The CDR3 DNA follows: TGTGCCACCAGTGACGGGACAGGGGAATTCTACAATGAGCAGTTCTTC. This translates into CATSDGTGEFYNEQFF.

The chain recombines TRBV14 with TRBJ2-5; D is unresolved. V shed 1 base and J shed 6 bases, with 9 bases lying between them. This CDR3 has 13 residues. Germline CDR1 SGHDN, CDR2 FVKESK. CDR3 region: CASSQGNGQTQYF. DNA for the CDR3: TGTGCCAGCAGCCAAGGCAACGGGCAGACCCAGTACTTC.

In this sample, this clonotype turned up a few times. The V call is TRBV20-1, the J call TRBJ1-1; D remains ambiguous. Germline CDR1 reads DFQATT; CDR2 reads SNEGSKA (reference sequence). Trimming took 2 bases from V and 3 from J, leaving 7 bases between them. The CDR3 has 12 residues. CDR3 region: CSARPSDTEAFF. The CDR3 DNA reads as TGCAGTGCTAGACCCTCGGACACTGAAGCTTTCTTT.

The genes are TRBV7-9 and TRBJ2-3; 10 bases agree with TRBD2. This CDR3 spans 20 amino acids. The trim removed 4 bases at V and 2 bases at J, leaving 18 bases unmatched. Per the germline V gene, CDR1 is SEHNR and CDR2 is FQNEAQ (reference sequence). The CDR3 sequence: CASSSTLPLLAGATTDTQYF. CDR3 bases: TGTGCCAGCAGCTCGACGTTGCCTCTCCTAGCGGGGGCCACCACAGATACGCAGTATTTT.

The V and J genes are TRBV2 and TRBJ1-3; possible D gene TRBD1, 5 bases. Germline V gives CDR1 SNHLY, CDR2 FYNNEI. The CDR3 sequence is 14 residues long. With 7 bases removed from V and 8 bases from J, the gap between germline ends came to 18 bases. In nucleotides, the CDR3 is TGTGCCAGCAAGACGCCCCGGGGGAAGTACACCATATATTTT. Translating gives CASKTPRGKYTIYF.

The CDR3 DNA reads TGTGCCAGCAGGGGCGCCGGCACTTCTTTCTACGAGCAGTACTTC. It translates to CASRGAGTSFYEQYF. The chain joins TRBV27 to TRBJ2-7; D unresolved. The V and J ends lost 6 bases and 3 bases respectively, with 18 bases between them. The CDR3 length is 15 residues. Germline assignment: CDR1 MNHEY and CDR2 SMNVEV (reference sequence).